This T cell receptor (beta chain) emerged from a study of blood T cell repertoires in COVID-19. This CDR3 region has 16 residues. Between the trimmed V and J ends, which lost 1 base and 0 bases, there was a span of 13 bases. CDR1 and CDR2 (germline): SGHAT, FQNNGV. Clones were read by immunoSEQ multiplex PCR, and TCRdb kept only the in-frame ones, dropping some. Of 290,000 or so clones listed, approximately 89% are singletons. The sequencing input was peripheral blood. V gene TRBV11-2 combines with J gene TRBJ2-7, with D possibly being TRBD2 (6 bases). This sequence was found in a woman aged 30 to 39 with COVID-19, enrolled during active disease. The CDR3 sequence: CASSLGIGGNSYEQYF. The CDR3 bases are TGTGCCAGCAGCTTAGGGATTGGGGGGAACTCCTACGAGCAGTACTTC.